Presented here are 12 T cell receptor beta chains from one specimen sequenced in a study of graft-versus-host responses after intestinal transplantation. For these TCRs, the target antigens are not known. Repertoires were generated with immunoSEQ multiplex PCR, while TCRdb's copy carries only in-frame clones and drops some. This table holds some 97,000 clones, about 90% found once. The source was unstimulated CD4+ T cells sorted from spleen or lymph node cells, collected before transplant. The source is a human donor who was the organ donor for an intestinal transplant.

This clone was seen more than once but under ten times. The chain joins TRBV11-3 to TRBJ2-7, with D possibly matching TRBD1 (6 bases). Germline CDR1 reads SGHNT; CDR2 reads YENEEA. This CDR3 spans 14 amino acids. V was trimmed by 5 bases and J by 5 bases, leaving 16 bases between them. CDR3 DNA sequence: TGTGCCAGCAGCCCCGATGGGACATCCCACGAGCAGTACTTC. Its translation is CASSPDGTSHEQYF. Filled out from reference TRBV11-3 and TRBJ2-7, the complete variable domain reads EAGVVQSPRYKIIEKKQPVAFWCNPISGHNTLYWYLQNLGQGPELLIRYENEEAVDDSQLPKDRFSAERLKGVDSTLKIQPAELGDSAVYLCASSPDGTSHEQYFGPGTRLTVT.

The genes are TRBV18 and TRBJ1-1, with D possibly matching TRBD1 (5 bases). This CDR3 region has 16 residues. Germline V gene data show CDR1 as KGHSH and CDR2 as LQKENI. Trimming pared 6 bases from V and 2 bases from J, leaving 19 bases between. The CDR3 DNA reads TGTGCCAGCTCTAAATCAGGACGGGGGGGTAACACTGAAGCTTTCTTT. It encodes CASSKSGRGGNTEAFF.

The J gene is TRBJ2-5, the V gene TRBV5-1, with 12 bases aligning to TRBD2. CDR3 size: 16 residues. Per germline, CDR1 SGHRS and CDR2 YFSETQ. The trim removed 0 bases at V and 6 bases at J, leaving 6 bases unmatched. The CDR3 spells CASSLDPSGGAKTQYF. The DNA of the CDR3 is TGCGCCAGCAGCTTGGATCCTAGCGGGGGGGCGAAGACCCAGTACTTC.

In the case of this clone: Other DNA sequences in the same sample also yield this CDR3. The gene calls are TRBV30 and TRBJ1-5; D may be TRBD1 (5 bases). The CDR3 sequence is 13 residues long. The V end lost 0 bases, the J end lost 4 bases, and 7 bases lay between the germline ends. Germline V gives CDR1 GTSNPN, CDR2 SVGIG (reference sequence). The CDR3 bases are TGTGCCTGGAGTGTCCAGGGAAATCAGCCCCAGCATTTT. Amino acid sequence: CAWSVQGNQPQHF.

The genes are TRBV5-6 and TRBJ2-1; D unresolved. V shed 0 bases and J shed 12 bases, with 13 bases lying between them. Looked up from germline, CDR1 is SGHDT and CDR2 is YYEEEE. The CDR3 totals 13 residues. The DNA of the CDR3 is TGTGCCAGCAGCTTGGTCCCCTCGTTAGGGCAGTTCTTC. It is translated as CASSLVPSLGQFF.

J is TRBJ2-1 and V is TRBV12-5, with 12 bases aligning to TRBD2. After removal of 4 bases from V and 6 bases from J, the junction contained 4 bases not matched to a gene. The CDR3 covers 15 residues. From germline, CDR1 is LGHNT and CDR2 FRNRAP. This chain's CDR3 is CASGSGLAGRNEQFF. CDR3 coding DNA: TGTGCTAGTGGTTCCGGACTAGCGGGGCGCAATGAGCAGTTCTTC. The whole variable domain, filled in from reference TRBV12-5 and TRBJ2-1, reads DARVTQTPRHKVTEMGQEVTMRCQPILGHNTVFWYRQTMMQGLELLAYFRNRAPLDDSGMPKDRFSAEMPDATLATLKIQPSEPRDSAVYFCASGSGLAGRNEQFFGPGTRLTVL.

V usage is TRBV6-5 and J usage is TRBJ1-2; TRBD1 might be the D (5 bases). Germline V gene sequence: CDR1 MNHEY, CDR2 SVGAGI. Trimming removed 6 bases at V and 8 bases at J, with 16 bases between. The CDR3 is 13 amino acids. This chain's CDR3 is CASSPAGPAGYTF. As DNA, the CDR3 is TGTGCCAGCAGCCCCGCAGGGCCGGCGGGCTACACCTTC.

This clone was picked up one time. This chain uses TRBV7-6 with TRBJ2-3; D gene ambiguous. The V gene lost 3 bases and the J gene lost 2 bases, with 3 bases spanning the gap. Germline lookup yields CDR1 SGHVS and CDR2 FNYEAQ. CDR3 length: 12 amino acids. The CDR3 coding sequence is TGTGCCAGCAGCTTGGACACAGATACGCAGTATTTT. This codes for CASSLDTDTQYF.

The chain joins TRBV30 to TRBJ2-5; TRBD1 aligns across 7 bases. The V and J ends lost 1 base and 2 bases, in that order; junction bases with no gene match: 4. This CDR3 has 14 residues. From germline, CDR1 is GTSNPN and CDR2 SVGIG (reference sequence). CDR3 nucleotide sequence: TGTGCCTGGAGTGGAGGGACAGTACAAGAGACCCAGTACTTC. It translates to CAWSGGTVQETQYF.

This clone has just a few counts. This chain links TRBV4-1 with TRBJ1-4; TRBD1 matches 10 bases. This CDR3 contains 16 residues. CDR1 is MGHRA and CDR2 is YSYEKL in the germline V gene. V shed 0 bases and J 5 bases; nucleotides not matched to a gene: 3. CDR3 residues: CASSQDRGQGNEKLFF. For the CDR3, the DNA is TGCGCCAGCAGCCAAGACAGGGGACAGGGGAATGAAAAACTGTTTTTT.

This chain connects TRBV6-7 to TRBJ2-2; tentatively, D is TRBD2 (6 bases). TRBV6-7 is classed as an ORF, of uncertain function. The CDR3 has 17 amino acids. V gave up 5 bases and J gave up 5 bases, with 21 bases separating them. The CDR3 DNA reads TGTGCCAGCAGTGGCGGGGCCCCAAACTCTTCTACCGGGGAGCTGTTTTTT. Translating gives CASSGGAPNSSTGELFF.

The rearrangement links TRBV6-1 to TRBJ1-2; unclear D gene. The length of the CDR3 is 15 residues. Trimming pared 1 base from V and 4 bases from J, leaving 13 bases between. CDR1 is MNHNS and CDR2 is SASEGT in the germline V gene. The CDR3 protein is CASSEGRGFGYGYTF. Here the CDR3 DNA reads TGTGCCAGCAGTGAAGGCCGGGGATTCGGCTATGGCTACACCTTC.